This is a list of T cell receptor beta chains from one sample in a study of shared clonotypes between healthy human individuals. Using immunoSEQ multiplex PCR, the repertoire was profiled, and TCRdb retains in-frame clones only, with some absent. This sample has around 700,000 clones; 72% occur once, and the top ten carry approximately 1.8%. The sequencing input was memory CD4+ T cells sorted from blood. The receptors shown here come from a woman aged 25-40 years in good health. CDR3s include the opening cysteine and the closing phenylalanine or tryptophan. Each record gives: D gene, clone size, J gene, V gene, CDR3 DNA, CDR3 protein. The D gene is left open where the match is weak. Rows give clone size only sometimes, using once, few, many, or a class for an expanded clone.

D: .
size: .
J: TRBJ2-2
V: TRBV27
DNA: TGTGCCAGCACCAGAAATAGCGCAATCACCGGGGAGCTGTTTTTT
CDR3: CASTRNSAITGELFF

D: TRBD2
size: .
J: TRBJ2-1
V: TRBV4-1
DNA: TGCGCCAGCAGCCAAGGCCCTCTCAGCGGGAGATCTCATGAGCAGTTCTTC
CDR3: CASSQGPLSGRSHEQFF

D: TRBD2
size: .
J: TRBJ2-7
V: TRBV19
DNA: TGTGCCAGTAGGGGAGCGGGAGGGCTCTACGAGCAGTACTTC
CDR3: CASRGAGGLYEQYF

D: .
size: .
J: TRBJ1-4
V: TRBV7-2
DNA: TGTGCCAGCAGCTTAGTCCGGGGGCCAAATGAAAAACTGTTTTTT
CDR3: CASSLVRGPNEKLFF

D: .
size: few
J: TRBJ1-1
V: TRBV2
DNA: TGTGCCAGCAATGGTGAGGGAAACACTGAAGCTTTCTTT
CDR3: CASNGEGNTEAFF

D: .
size: once
J: TRBJ2-7
V: TRBV19
DNA: TGTGCCAGTAGTATAGGGACCGCGAACTACGAGCAGTACTTC
CDR3: CASSIGTANYEQYF

D: TRBD2
size: .
J: TRBJ2-2
V: TRBV5-1
DNA: TGCGCCAGCAGCTATATAGCGGGAGGGCCGTCCACCGGGGAGCTGTTTTTT
CDR3: CASSYIAGGPSTGELFF

D: TRBD2
size: .
J: TRBJ2-3
V: TRBV10-3
DNA: TGTGCCATCAGTGAGGTCGCTAGCGGGAGGGCAGATACGCAGTATTTT
CDR3: CAISEVASGRADTQYF

D: .
size: .
J: TRBJ2-6
V: TRBV5-1
DNA: TGCGCCAGCAAGGGCACTGGGGCCAACGTCCTGACTTTC
CDR3: CASKGTGANVLTF

D: TRBD1
size: .
J: TRBJ2-2
V: TRBV14
DNA: TGTGCCAGCAGCCGCCGGACAGGGAACACCGGGGAGCTGTTTTTT
CDR3: CASSRRTGNTGELFF

D: TRBD1
size: few
J: TRBJ2-3
V: TRBV28
DNA: TGTGCCAGCAGTACCCAGGGACAGGGTGGTGGGAGATACAGGACCGATTATACGCAGTATTTT
CDR3: CASSTQGQGGGRYRTDYTQYF

D: .
size: few
J: TRBJ2-2
V: TRBV5-1
DNA: TGCGCCAGCAGCTTGGAGGGATACAACCCCGGGGAGCTGTTTTTT
CDR3: CASSLEGYNPGELFF

D: .
size: many
J: TRBJ1-1
V: TRBV6-1
DNA: TGTGCCAGCAGTGGAAGGGGTAGAGGCACTGAAGCTTTCTTT
CDR3: CASSGRGRGTEAFF

D: .
size: .
J: TRBJ1-4
V: TRBV5-4
DNA: TGTGCCAGCAGCTTGTCACAAAATGAAAAACTGTTTTTT
CDR3: CASSLSQNEKLFF

D: .
size: once
J: TRBJ1-1
V: TRBV10-1
DNA: TGCGCCAGCAGTGAGCGCCGGGGGAACACTGAAGCTTTCTTT
CDR3: CASSERRGNTEAFF

D: .
size: .
J: TRBJ1-2
V: TRBV28
DNA: TGTGCCAGCAGTTCAGCCCATTACATATCTAACTATGGCTACACCTTC
CDR3: CASSSAHYISNYGYTF

D: .
size: .
J: TRBJ2-1
V: TRBV5-1
DNA: TGCGCCAGCAGCTTGGCGGGAGACCGCTTGAATGAGCAGTTCTTC
CDR3: CASSLAGDRLNEQFF

D: .
size: many
J: TRBJ2-3
V: TRBV7-9
DNA: TGTGCCAGCAGCTTTGTCATAGGGACCCAAAGCACAGATACGCAGTATTTT
CDR3: CASSFVIGTQSTDTQYF

D: .
size: .
J: TRBJ2-3
V: TRBV28
DNA: TGTGCCAGCAGTTCATTGGGGGGTTTCACAGATACGCAGTATTTT
CDR3: CASSSLGGFTDTQYF

D: TRBD2
size: .
J: TRBJ2-7
V: TRBV5-1
DNA: TGCGCCAGCAGCCAAGGCGGTGGCGGGAGACATGAGCAGTACTTC
CDR3: CASSQGGGGRHEQYF

D: .
size: .
J: TRBJ2-5
V: TRBV28
DNA: TGTGCCAGCAGTGGGGGGTTGGGGACCCAGTACTTC
CDR3: CASSGGLGTQYF

D: .
size: .
J: TRBJ2-3
V: TRBV19
DNA: TGTGCCAGTAGTCGTGACCCCTTCAGCACAGATACGCAGTATTTT
CDR3: CASSRDPFSTDTQYF

D: .
size: .
J: TRBJ2-5
V: TRBV6-5
DNA: TGTGCCAGCAGTTTTGCAGGTTACCAAGAGACCCAGTACTTC
CDR3: CASSFAGYQETQYF

D: .
size: many
J: TRBJ1-1
V: TRBV21-1
DNA: TGTGCCAGCAGCGGCTCTGAGAACACTGAAGCTTTCTTT
CDR3: CASSGSENTEAFF

D: TRBD1
size: .
J: TRBJ1-1
V: TRBV15
DNA: TGTGCCACGGGACAGGGGGCTTTCACTGAAGCTTTCTTT
CDR3: CATGQGAFTEAFF

D: TRBD1
size: .
J: TRBJ2-5
V: TRBV19
DNA: TGTGCCAGTAGTACACGGACAGGTTTCCAAGAGACCCAGTACTTC
CDR3: CASSTRTGFQETQYF

D: TRBD2
size: .
J: TRBJ2-5
V: TRBV7-2
DNA: TGTGCCAGCAGCTTAAAACTAGCGGGAGTTGGAGAGACCCAGTACTTC
CDR3: CASSLKLAGVGETQYF

D: .
size: few
J: TRBJ2-5
V: TRBV6-1
DNA: TGTGCCATCCTTCAGGCGTACCAAGAGACCCAGTACTTC
CDR3: CAILQAYQETQYF

D: .
size: .
J: TRBJ2-5
V: TRBV5-1
DNA: TGCGCCAGCAGCTTGGAATCTAGTGGATATCAGACCCAGTACTTC
CDR3: CASSLESSGYQTQYF

D: .
size: .
J: TRBJ1-5
V: TRBV4-3
DNA: TGCGCCAGCAGCCAAGGCCTCAGGGCCGATCAGCATTTT
CDR3: CASSQGLRADQHF

D: TRBD2
size: many
J: TRBJ2-2
V: TRBV19
DNA: TGTGCATCTTCTAGCGGGAGGTTGAGGGGCGGGGAGCTGTTTTTT
CDR3: CASSSGRLRGGELFF

D: .
size: .
J: TRBJ2-7
V: TRBV5-1
DNA: TGCGCCAGCAGGAGGGAGGGGGCTCCCCACGAGCAGTACTTC
CDR3: CASRREGAPHEQYF

D: .
size: .
J: TRBJ1-2
V: TRBV5-4
DNA: TGTGCCAGCAGACTGAACAGGGAGGGTGGCTACACCTTC
CDR3: CASRLNREGGYTF

D: .
size: .
J: TRBJ1-4
V: TRBV18
DNA: TGTGCCAGCTCACCAATGAGAAATACTGAAAAACTGTTTTTT
CDR3: CASSPMRNTEKLFF

D: .
size: .
J: TRBJ2-2
V: TRBV18
DNA: TGTGCCAGCTCACCAAACCCCGGGGAGCTGTTTTTT
CDR3: CASSPNPGELFF

D: TRBD1
size: .
J: TRBJ2-1
V: TRBV15
DNA: TGTGCCACCAGCAGAGATGGGACAGTTAATGAGCAGTTCTTC
CDR3: CATSRDGTVNEQFF

D: .
size: many
J: TRBJ2-2
V: TRBV6-1
DNA: TGTGCCAGCAGGAGCGGTTGGTCGTCCGGGGAGCTGTTTTTT
CDR3: CASRSGWSSGELFF

D: TRBD2
size: .
J: TRBJ2-3
V: TRBV7-2
DNA: TGTGCCAGCAGCTTAGCAACTAGCGGGAGACGAGATACGCAGTATTTT
CDR3: CASSLATSGRRDTQYF

D: TRBD2
size: .
J: TRBJ2-2
V: TRBV7-3
DNA: TGTGCCAGCAGCCCTAGCGGGAGTACCGGGGAGCTGTTTTTT
CDR3: CASSPSGSTGELFF

D: TRBD1
size: .
J: TRBJ2-6
V: TRBV15
DNA: TGTGCCACCAGCAGCGCCCCGACAGGGGCGGGTGGGGCCAACGTCCTGACTTTC
CDR3: CATSSAPTGAGGANVLTF

D: .
size: .
J: TRBJ1-2
V: TRBV15
DNA: TGTGCCACCAGCAGAGGATCCCTGGCAGGGGCGGGGAACTATGGCTACACCTTC
CDR3: CATSRGSLAGAGNYGYTF

D: .
size: .
J: TRBJ2-1
V: TRBV11-2
DNA: TGTGCCAGCTCGACCTACAATGAGCAGTTCTTC
CDR3: CASSTYNEQFF

D: .
size: .
J: TRBJ2-1
V: TRBV30
DNA: TGTGCCTGGAGTGTAGGTCTGGCCAGCTCCTACAATGAGCAGTTCTTC
CDR3: CAWSVGLASSYNEQFF

D: .
size: few
J: TRBJ1-1
V: TRBV28
DNA: TGTGCCAGCAGTGTTCCCACTGAAGCTTTCTTT
CDR3: CASSVPTEAFF

D: .
size: .
J: TRBJ2-5
V: TRBV7-2
DNA: TGTGCCAGCAGCTTAGCGCCGGCGAAAGAGACCCAGTACTTC
CDR3: CASSLAPAKETQYF

D: .
size: few
J: TRBJ2-7
V: TRBV10-3
DNA: TGTGCCATCAGTGACCAATCAGTGGGCGCCTACGAGCAGTACTTC
CDR3: CAISDQSVGAYEQYF